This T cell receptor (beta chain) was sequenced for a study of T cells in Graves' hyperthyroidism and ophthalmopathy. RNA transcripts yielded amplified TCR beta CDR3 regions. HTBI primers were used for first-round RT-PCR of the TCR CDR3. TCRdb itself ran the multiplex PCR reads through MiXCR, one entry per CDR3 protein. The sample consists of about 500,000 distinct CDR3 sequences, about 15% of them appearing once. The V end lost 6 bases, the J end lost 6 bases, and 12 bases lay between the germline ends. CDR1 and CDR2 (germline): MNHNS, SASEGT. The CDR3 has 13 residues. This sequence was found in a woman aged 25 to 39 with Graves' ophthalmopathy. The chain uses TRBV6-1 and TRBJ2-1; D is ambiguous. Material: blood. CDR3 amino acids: CASSDLILNEQFF. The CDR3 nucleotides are TGTGCCAGCAGCGACTTAATTCTCAATGAGCAGTTCTTC.